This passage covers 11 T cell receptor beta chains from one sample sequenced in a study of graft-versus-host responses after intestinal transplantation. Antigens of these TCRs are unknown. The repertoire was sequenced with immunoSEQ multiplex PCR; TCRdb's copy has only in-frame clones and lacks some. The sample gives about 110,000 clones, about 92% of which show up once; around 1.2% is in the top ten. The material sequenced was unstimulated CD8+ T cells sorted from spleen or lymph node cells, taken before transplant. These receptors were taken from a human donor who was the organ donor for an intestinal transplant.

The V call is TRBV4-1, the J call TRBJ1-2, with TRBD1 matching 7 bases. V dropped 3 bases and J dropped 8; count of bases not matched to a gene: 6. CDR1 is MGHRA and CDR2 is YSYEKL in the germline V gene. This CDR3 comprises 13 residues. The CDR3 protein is CASSHIQGGGYTF. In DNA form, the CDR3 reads TGCGCCAGCAGCCATATTCAGGGGGGAGGCTACACCTTC.

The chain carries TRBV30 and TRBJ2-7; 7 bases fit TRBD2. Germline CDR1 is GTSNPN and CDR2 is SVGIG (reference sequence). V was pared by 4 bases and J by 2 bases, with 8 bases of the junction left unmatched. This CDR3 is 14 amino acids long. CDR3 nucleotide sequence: TGTGCCTGGAATACAGCGGGACCGACCTACGAGCAGTACTTC. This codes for CAWNTAGPTYEQYF.

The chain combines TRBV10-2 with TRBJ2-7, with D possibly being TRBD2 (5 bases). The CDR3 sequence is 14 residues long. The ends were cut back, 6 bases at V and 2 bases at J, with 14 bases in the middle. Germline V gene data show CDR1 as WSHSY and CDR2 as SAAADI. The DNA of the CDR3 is TGCGCCAGCAGGGAGAGCGGCCCACCCTACGAGCAGTACTTC. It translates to CASRESGPPYEQYF.

CDR3 sequence: CAISESVTGNTDTQYF. The CDR3 nucleotides are TGTGCCATCAGTGAGTCGGTGACAGGGAACACAGATACGCAGTATTTT. The V gene is TRBV10-3, the J gene TRBJ2-3; 7 bases are shared with TRBD1. Germline loops: CDR1 ENHRY, CDR2 SYGVKD. This CDR3 contains 16 residues. V trimming: 0 bases; J trimming: 2 bases; junction bases outside the gene matches: 5.

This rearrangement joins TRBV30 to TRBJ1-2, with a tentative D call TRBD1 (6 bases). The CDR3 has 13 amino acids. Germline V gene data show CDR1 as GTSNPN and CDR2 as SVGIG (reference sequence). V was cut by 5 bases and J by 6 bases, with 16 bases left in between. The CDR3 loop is CAWEGGRADGYTF. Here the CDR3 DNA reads TGTGCCTGGGAGGGGGGCAGGGCAGATGGCTACACCTTC. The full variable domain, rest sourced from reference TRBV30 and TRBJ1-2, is SQTIHQWPATLVQPVGSPLSLECTVEGTSNPNLYWYRQAAGRGLQLLFYSVGIGQISSEVPQNLSASRPQDRQFILSSKKLLLSDSGFYLCAWEGGRADGYTFGSGTRLTVV.

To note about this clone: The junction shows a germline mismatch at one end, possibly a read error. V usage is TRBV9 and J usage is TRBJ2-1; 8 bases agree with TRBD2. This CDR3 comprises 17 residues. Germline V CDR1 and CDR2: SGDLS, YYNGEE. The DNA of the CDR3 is TGTGCCCGCAGTCCCGGGGGGGGCTCCAACTCCTACAATGAGCAGTTCTTC. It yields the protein CARSPGGGSNSYNEQFF.

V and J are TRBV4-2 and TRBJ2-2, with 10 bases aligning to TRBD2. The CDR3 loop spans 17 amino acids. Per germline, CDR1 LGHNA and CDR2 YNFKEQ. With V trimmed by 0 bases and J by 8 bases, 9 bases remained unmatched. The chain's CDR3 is CASSQDVVAGGPGELFF. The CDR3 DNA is TGTGCCAGCAGCCAAGACGTCGTAGCGGGAGGCCCTGGGGAGCTGTTTTTT.

The CDR3 DNA is TGTGCCAGCAGATACAGTAGGGACACTTCCACTGAAGCTTTCTTT. This gives the protein CASRYSRDTSTEAFF. The chain employs TRBV28 and TRBJ1-1; weak D call: TRBD1 (6 bases). Trimming stripped 6 bases from V and 4 bases from J, with 18 bases between. Germline CDR1 MDHEN, CDR2 SYDVKM. The CDR3 spans 15 residues.

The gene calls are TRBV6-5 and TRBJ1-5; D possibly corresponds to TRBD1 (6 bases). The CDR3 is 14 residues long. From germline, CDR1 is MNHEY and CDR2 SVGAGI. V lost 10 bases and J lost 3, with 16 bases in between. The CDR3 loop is CATQRQAYNQPQHF. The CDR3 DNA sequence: TGTGCCACCCAAAGACAGGCATACAATCAGCCCCAGCATTTT.

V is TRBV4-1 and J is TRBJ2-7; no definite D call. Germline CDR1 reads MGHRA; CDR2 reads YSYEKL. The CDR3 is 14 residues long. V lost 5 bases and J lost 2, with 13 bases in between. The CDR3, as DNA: TGCGCCAGCAGCGCTGATGCGGATGCCTACGAGCAGTACTTC. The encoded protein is CASSADADAYEQYF.

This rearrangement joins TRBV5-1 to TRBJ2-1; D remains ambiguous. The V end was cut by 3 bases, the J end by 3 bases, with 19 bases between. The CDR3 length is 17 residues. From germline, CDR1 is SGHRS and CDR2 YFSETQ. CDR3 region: CASSYTHWVGGYNEQFF. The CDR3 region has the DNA TGCGCCAGCAGCTATACCCACTGGGTTGGTGGCTACAATGAGCAGTTCTTC.